A single sample is the source of the 20 T cell receptor beta chains below, sequenced in a study of T cell repertoires in cytomegalovirus infection. TCRdb recomputed calls from the reads with MiXCR, one row per CDR3 protein. Of around 340,000 distinct CDR3 sequences detected, almost 30% appear once; the ten largest clones hold 15% to 20%. These receptors have no identified antigens. The sample here was cultured PBMCs, taken from culture after CMV antigen stimulation. These receptors were taken from a human donor in good health (CMV status not recorded). Some clones in this sample may be carry-over from other donors' samples.

There are a few counts of this clonotype. The rearrangement links TRBV2 to TRBJ1-1; D ambiguous. The CDR3 has 12 amino acids. Germline V gene sequence: CDR1 SNHLY, CDR2 FYNNEI. Trimming cost V 7 bases and J 4 bases, with 10 bases left between them. For the CDR3, the DNA is TGTGCCAGCACTATAATGCCCACTGAAGCTTTCTTT. It translates to CASTIMPTEAFF.

This clonotype was seen only a few times. This chain joins TRBV7-8 and TRBJ2-1; 7 bases are a match to TRBD2. Germline V gene lookup returns CDR1 SGHVS and CDR2 FQNEAQ. This CDR3 comprises 14 residues. Losses at the gene ends were 7 bases for V and 3 bases for J; bases not matched to a gene: 6. CDR3 sequence: CASNWGGGYNEQFF. The CDR3 DNA follows: TGTGCCAGCAACTGGGGGGGAGGCTACAATGAGCAGTTCTTC.

The CDR3 region has the DNA TGTGCCAGCAGTATCCTCCGACTAGCGGGGAGCTCCTACAATGAGCAGTTCTTC. Protein: CASSILRLAGSSYNEQFF. This sequence joins TRBV28 and TRBJ2-1; 11 bases match TRBD2. Germline V gene data show CDR1 as MDHEN and CDR2 as SYDVKM. The trim removed 5 bases at V and 0 bases at J, leaving 9 bases unmatched. The CDR3 loop spans 18 amino acids.

This clonotype was observed many times. The chain joins TRBV14 to TRBJ2-3, with a tentative D call TRBD1 (6 bases). Germline values: CDR1 SGHDN, CDR2 FVKESK. This CDR3 region has 15 residues. V lost 2 bases, J lost 6 bases, and 15 bases lay in between. The CDR3 region is CASSQLQGSSDTQYF. In nucleotides, the CDR3 is TGTGCCAGCAGCCAACTACAGGGATCATCGGATACGCAGTATTTT.

The chain joins TRBV7-9 to TRBJ1-3, with 9 positions matching TRBD1. The CDR3 extends over 18 amino acids. Germline CDR1 reads SEHNR; CDR2 reads FQNEAQ (reference sequence). Trimming at V came to 4 bases and at J to 2 bases, leaving 12 bases not matched to a gene. CDR3 amino acids: CASSSSGTGRGTGNTIYF. The CDR3 DNA follows: TGTGCCAGCAGCTCATCCGGGACAGGGAGGGGAACTGGAAACACCATATATTTT.

This clonotype was observed a handful of times. The chain has TRBV11-2 and TRBJ2-7, with 7 bases aligning to TRBD2. Germline CDR1 SGHAT, CDR2 FQNNGV. The CDR3 extends over 16 amino acids. V was clipped by 5 bases and J by 3 bases; unmatched bases: 13. CDR3: CASSQWASGPFYEQYF. The CDR3 nucleotides are TGTGCCAGCAGCCAGTGGGCTAGCGGACCCTTCTACGAGCAGTACTTC.

Comments on this clonotype: One end of the junction varies from germline; a read error may be responsible. The chain recombines TRBV7-4 with TRBJ2-1, with 11 positions matching TRBD1. CDR3 length equals 16 residues. Germline V gene sequence: CDR1 SGHVT, CDR2 SQSDAQ. The CDR3 reads CASSLLGQGERNERFF. CDR3 nucleotides: TGTGCCAGCAGCTTGCTGGGACAGGGGGAAAGGAATGAGCGGTTCTTC.

This clonotype was observed once. The rearrangement links TRBV14 to TRBJ2-1; 7 nucleotides match TRBD2. The ends lost 4 bases at V and 6 bases at J; junction bases unmatched: 12. Looked up from germline, CDR1 is SGHDN and CDR2 is FVKESK. The CDR3 contains 16 residues. CDR3 region: CASSPIAGGGVNEQFF. As DNA, the CDR3 is TGTGCCAGCAGCCCAATAGCCGGGGGAGGGGTCAATGAGCAGTTCTTC.

V is TRBV19 and J is TRBJ2-7; D unclear. Trimming cost V 6 bases and J 0 bases, with 9 bases left between them. Per the germline V gene, CDR1 is LNHDA and CDR2 is SQIVND (reference sequence). There are 13 residues in the CDR3. In DNA form, the CDR3 reads TGTGCCAGTAGAAGGGCTAGCTCCTACGAGCAGTACTTC. Amino acid sequence: CASRRASSYEQYF.

This clonotype was counted a few times. The gene calls are TRBV7-3 and TRBJ2-1; no reliable D call. The V gene's germline CDR1 is SGHTA and CDR2 FQGTGA. V gave up 0 bases and J gave up 0 bases, with 9 bases separating them. The CDR3 covers 16 residues. CDR3 nucleotides: TGTGCCAGCAGCTTAACTGGGTGGAGCTCCTACAATGAGCAGTTCTTC. It specifies CASSLTGWSSYNEQFF.

This clonotype came up a few times. The chain couples TRBV28 to TRBJ1-2, with D possibly TRBD1 on 5 matching bases. Trimming stripped 7 bases from V and 6 bases from J, with 15 bases between. The CDR3 runs to 13 residues. Germline CDR1 reads MDHEN; CDR2 reads SYDVKM. The CDR3 loop is CASKPRWGDGYTF. Here the CDR3 DNA reads TGTGCCAGCAAACCCAGGTGGGGGGATGGCTACACCTTC.

This clonotype was observed a handful of times. This rearrangement joins TRBV27 to TRBJ1-1; TRBD1 aligns across 9 bases. The CDR3 loop spans 16 amino acids. The germline gives CDR1 MNHEY, CDR2 SMNVEV (reference sequence). J lost 0 bases, V lost 8 bases, and 10 bases had no gene match. The CDR3 sequence: CASGPGTGQMNTEAFF. In DNA form, the CDR3 reads TGTGCCAGCGGCCCCGGGACAGGGCAGATGAACACTGAAGCTTTCTTT.

This clonotype showed up just a few times. The gene calls are TRBV12-3 or TRBV12-4 and TRBJ2-7, with 7 bases lining up with TRBD2. This CDR3 spans 15 amino acids. After removal of 7 bases from V and 6 bases from J, the junction contained 15 bases not matched to a gene. CDR3: CASISSGTTRSEQYF. The DNA for the CDR3 is TGTGCCAGCATCAGTTCCGGGACTACCCGCTCCGAGCAGTACTTC.

This clonotype was seen more than once but under ten times. The CDR3: CASSLEGGNDEQFF. The CDR3 DNA reads as TGTGCCAGCAGCTTAGAGGGAGGTAACGATGAGCAGTTCTTC. The chain uses TRBV7-3 and TRBJ2-1; D may be TRBD2 (6 bases). The CDR3 covers 14 residues. From germline, CDR1 is SGHTA and CDR2 FQGTGA. V was trimmed by 2 bases and J by 8 bases, leaving 13 bases between them.

This clonotype was counted only a few times. The gene calls are TRBV20-1 and TRBJ2-1, with D possibly TRBD2 on 6 matching bases. This CDR3 comprises 15 residues. Germline CDR1 and CDR2: DFQATT and SNEGSKA (reference sequence). Trimming removed 1 base from V and 7 bases from J, with 17 bases in between. CDR3 protein: CSARVSGRLRNEQFF. CDR3 sequence (DNA): TGCAGTGCTAGAGTATCCGGGAGACTAAGGAATGAGCAGTTCTTC.

The genes are TRBV24-1 and TRBJ2-3, with TRBD2 identical over 12 bases. The CDR3 length is 15 residues. J was trimmed by 6 bases and V by 9 bases; bases with no gene match: 9. The germline CDR1 and CDR2 sequences are KGHDR and SFDVKD. DNA for the CDR3: TGTGCCACCGCTAGCGGGGGGGCCCTTGCCGATACGCAGTATTTT. Encoded protein: CATASGGALADTQYF.

This clonotype has only a few counts. This rearrangement joins TRBV7-8 to TRBJ2-3, with TRBD2 identical over 7 bases. Germline V gene sequence: CDR1 SGHVS, CDR2 FQNEAQ. Unmatched junction bases numbered 6, after V lost 1 base and J lost 2 bases. This CDR3 spans 16 amino acids. CDR3 protein: CASSLVGGGSTDTQYF. CDR3 coding DNA: TGTGCCAGCAGCTTAGTTGGCGGGGGTTCCACAGATACGCAGTATTTT.

The V and J genes are TRBV7-9 and TRBJ2-2; 7 positions agree with TRBD1. Germline V gene lookup returns CDR1 SEHNR and CDR2 FQNEAQ (reference sequence). Trimming took 4 bases from V and 4 from J; bases not matched to a gene: 6. This CDR3 region has 15 residues. Written as DNA, the CDR3 is TGTGCCAGCAGCTCCCGACAGGGTTTCACCGGGGAGCTGTTTTTT. It specifies CASSSRQGFTGELFF.

The chain uses TRBV12-5 and TRBJ1-1; 7 bases match TRBD1. This CDR3 region has 14 residues. Germline CDR1 and CDR2: LGHNT and FRNRAP. V lost 7 bases, J lost 6 bases, and 11 bases stayed unmatched. CDR3 protein: CASDPGTAIPEAFF. Here the CDR3 DNA reads TGTGCTAGTGACCCGGGGACAGCTATCCCTGAAGCTTTCTTT.

The chain couples TRBV7-3 to TRBJ2-5; a possible D gene is TRBD2 (5 bases). This CDR3 has 14 residues. CDR1 SGHTA and CDR2 FQGTGA come from the germline V gene. Deletions cut 5 bases from V and 5 bases from J, with 15 bases between. The CDR3 nucleotides are TGTGCCAGCAGCAAGAACGGGGTCGGGGAGACCCAGTACTTC. Translated, it gives CASSKNGVGETQYF.